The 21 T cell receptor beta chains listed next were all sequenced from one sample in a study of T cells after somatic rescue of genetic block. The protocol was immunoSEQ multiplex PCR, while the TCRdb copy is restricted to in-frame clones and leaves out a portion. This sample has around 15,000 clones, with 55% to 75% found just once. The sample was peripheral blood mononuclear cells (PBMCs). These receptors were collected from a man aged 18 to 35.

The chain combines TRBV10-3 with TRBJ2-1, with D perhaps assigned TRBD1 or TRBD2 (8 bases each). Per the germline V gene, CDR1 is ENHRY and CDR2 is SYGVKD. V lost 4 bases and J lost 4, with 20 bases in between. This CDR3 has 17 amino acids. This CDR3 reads CAISGDYRGTRYNEQFF. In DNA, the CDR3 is TGTGCCATCAGTGGGGACTACAGGGGGACTAGATACAATGAGCAGTTCTTC.

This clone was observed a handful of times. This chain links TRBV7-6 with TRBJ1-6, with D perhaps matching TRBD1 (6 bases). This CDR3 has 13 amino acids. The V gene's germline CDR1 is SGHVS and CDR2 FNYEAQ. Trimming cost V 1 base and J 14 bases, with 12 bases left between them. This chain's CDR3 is CASSLGVGGTLHF. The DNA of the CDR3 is TGTGCCAGCAGCTTAGGAGTCGGGGGCACCCTCCACTTT.

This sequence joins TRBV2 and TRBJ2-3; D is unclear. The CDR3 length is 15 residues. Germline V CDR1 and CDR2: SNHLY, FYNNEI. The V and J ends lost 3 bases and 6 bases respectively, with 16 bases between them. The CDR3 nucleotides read TGTGCCAGCAGTGATCGAGACGTTTCCGGGGATACGCAGTATTTT. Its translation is CASSDRDVSGDTQYF.

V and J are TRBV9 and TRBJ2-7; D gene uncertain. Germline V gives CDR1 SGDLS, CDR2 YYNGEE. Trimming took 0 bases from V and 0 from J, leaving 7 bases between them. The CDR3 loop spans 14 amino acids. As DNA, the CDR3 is TGTGCCAGCAGCGTAGATCACGGCTCCTACGAGCAGTACTTC. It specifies CASSVDHGSYEQYF.

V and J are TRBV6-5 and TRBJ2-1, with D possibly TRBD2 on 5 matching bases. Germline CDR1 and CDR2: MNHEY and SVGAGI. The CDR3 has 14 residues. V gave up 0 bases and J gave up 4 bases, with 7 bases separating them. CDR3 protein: CASSYSTRYNEQFF. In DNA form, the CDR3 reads TGTGCCAGCAGTTACTCCACTAGATACAATGAGCAGTTCTTC.

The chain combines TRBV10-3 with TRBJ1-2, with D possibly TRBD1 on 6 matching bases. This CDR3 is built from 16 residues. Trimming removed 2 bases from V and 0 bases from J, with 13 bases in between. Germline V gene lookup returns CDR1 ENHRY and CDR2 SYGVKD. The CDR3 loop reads CAISEPYREANYGYTF. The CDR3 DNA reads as TGTGCCATCAGTGAGCCCTACAGGGAAGCTAACTATGGCTACACCTTC.

The CDR3 region is CASSLVRGGYEQYF. The CDR3 region has the DNA TGTGCCAGCAGCTTAGTGCGGGGGGGCTACGAGCAGTACTTC. J is TRBJ2-7 and V is TRBV7-8; 9 positions match TRBD2. Germline V gives CDR1 SGHVS, CDR2 FQNEAQ. V was pared by 1 base and J by 3 bases, with 1 base of the junction left unmatched. CDR3 size: 14 residues.

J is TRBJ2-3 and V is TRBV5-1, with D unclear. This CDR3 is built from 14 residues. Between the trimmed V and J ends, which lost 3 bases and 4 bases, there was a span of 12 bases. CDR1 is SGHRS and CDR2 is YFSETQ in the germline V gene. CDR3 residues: CASSYKVNSDTQYF. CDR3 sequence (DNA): TGCGCCAGCAGCTATAAGGTTAATTCAGATACGCAGTATTTT.

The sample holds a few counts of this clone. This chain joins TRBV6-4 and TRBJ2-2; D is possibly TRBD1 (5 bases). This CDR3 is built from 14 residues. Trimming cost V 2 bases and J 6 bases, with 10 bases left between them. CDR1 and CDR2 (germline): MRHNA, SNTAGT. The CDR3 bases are TGTGCCAGCAGTGACCAAGGGGTGGCCGGGGAGCTGTTTTTT. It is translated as CASSDQGVAGELFF.

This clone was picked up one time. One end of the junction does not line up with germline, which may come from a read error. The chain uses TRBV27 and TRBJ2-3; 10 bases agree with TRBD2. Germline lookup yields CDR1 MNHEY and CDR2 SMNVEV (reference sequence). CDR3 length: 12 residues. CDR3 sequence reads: CASSLLLAGPFF. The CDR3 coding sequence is TGTGCCAGCAGTTTGTTACTAGCGGGGCCCTTTTTT.

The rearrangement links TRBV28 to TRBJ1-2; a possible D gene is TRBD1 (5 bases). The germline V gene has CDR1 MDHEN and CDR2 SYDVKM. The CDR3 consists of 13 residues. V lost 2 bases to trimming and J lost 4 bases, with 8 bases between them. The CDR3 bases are TGTGCCAGCAGTTTAACAGGTGGCTATGGCTACACCTTC. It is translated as CASSLTGGYGYTF.

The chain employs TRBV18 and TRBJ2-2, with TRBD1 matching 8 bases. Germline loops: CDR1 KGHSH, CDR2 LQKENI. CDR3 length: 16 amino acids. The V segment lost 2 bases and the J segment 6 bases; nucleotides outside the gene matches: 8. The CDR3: CASSPLGQVSAGELFF. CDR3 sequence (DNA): TGTGCCAGCTCACCATTGGGACAGGTATCTGCCGGGGAGCTGTTTTTT.

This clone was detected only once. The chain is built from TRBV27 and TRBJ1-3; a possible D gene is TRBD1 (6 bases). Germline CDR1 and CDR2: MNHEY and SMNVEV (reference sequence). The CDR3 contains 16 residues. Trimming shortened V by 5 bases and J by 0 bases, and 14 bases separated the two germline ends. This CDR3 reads CASSGDTLYSGNTIYF. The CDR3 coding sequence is TGTGCCAGCAGTGGGGACACCTTGTACTCTGGAAACACCATATATTTT.

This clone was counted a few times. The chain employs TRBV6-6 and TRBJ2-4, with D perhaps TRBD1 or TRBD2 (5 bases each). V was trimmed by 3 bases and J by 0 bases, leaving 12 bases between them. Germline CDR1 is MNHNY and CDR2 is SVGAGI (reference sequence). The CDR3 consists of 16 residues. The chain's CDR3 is CASSYPGAIAKNIQYF. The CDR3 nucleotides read TGTGCCAGCAGTTATCCCGGGGCTATAGCCAAAAACATTCAGTACTTC.

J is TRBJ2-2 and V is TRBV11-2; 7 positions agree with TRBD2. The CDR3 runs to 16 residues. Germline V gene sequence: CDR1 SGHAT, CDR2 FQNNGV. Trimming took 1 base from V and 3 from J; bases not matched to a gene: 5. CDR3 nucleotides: TGTGCCAGCAGCTTAGTAGGCGGGAGAGACACCGGGGAGCTGTTTTTT. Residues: CASSLVGGRDTGELFF.

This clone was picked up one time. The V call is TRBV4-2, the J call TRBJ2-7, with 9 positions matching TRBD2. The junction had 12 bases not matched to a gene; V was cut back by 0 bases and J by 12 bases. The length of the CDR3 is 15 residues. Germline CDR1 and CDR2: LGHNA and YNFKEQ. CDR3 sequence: CASSQEDPSGVIMYF. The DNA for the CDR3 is TGTGCCAGCAGCCAAGAGGATCCTAGCGGGGTAATCATGTACTTC.

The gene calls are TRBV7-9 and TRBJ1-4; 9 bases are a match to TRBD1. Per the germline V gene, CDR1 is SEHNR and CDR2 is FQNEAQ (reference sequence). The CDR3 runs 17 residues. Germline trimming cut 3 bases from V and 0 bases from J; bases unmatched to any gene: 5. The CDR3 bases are TGTGCCAGCAGCTTTCGGGGACAGGGAACAACTAATGAAAAACTGTTTTTT. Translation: CASSFRGQGTTNEKLFF.

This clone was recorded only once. CDR3 residues: CASSIGALTVYNEQFF. The CDR3 DNA follows: TGTGCCAGTAGTATTGGGGCCCTTACAGTCTACAATGAGCAGTTCTTC. The genes are TRBV19 and TRBJ2-1; TRBD1 might be the D (5 bases). The CDR3 is 16 amino acids. V gave up 3 bases and J gave up 3 bases, with 15 bases separating them. CDR1 LNHDA and CDR2 SQIVND come from the germline V gene (reference sequence).

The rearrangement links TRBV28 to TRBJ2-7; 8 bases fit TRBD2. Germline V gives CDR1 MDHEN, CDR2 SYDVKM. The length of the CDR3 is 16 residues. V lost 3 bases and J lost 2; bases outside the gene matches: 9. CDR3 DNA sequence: TGTGCCAGCAGTTTTTCCCAGCGGGGGCTAACCTACGAGCAGTACTTC. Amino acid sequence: CASSFSQRGLTYEQYF.

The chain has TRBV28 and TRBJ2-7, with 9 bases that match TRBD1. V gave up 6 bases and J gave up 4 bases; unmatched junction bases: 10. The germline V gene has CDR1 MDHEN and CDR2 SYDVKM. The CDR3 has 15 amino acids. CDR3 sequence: CASRGTGRGFYEQYF. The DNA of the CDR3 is TGTGCCAGCAGGGGGACAGGGCGGGGGTTTTACGAGCAGTACTTC.

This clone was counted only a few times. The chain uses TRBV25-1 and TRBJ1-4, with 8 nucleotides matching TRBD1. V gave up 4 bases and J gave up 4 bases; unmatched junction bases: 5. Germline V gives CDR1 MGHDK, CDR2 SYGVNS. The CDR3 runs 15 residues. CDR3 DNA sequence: TGTGCCAGCAGTGCCGGGGACAGGCGTAATGAAAAACTGTTTTTT. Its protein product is CASSAGDRRNEKLFF.